The 18 T cell receptor beta chains given below trace back to one sample, sequenced in a study of CD8 T cells in Susac syndrome. Random hexamers served to reverse transcribe about 0.45 to 1 ug RNA. Via MiXCR, TCRdb re-called the immunoSEQ multiplex PCR reads, giving one row per CDR3 protein. The sample comprises over 200,000 distinct CDR3 sequences, around 95% of which are singletons, and 0.082% rests with the top ten. Sequenced input: CD4+ T cells from PBMCs. The receptors shown here come from a human donor with multiple sclerosis.

The chain couples TRBV6-5 to TRBJ1-2; unclear D gene. V was pared by 2 bases and J by 2 bases, with 6 bases between. This CDR3 comprises 13 residues. CDR1 MNHEY and CDR2 SVGAGI come from the germline V gene. The DNA for the CDR3 is TGTGCCAGCAGTTACCTGTCAAACTATGGCTACACCTTC. Translating it yields CASSYLSNYGYTF.

The chain couples TRBV12-3 or TRBV12-4 to TRBJ1-1; 8 nucleotides align to TRBD1. The CDR3 totals 14 residues. V lost 6 bases, J lost 5 bases, and 8 bases stayed unmatched. CDR3 sequence reads: CASSPGTGGTEAFF. CDR3 nucleotide sequence: TGTGCCAGCAGCCCCGGAACAGGGGGTACTGAAGCTTTCTTT.

This rearrangement joins TRBV9 to TRBJ2-3, with 8 bases aligning to TRBD1. CDR1 and CDR2 from the germline V gene are SGDLS and YYNGEE. V lost 4 bases and J lost 1; bases outside the gene matches: 11. The CDR3 runs 17 residues. CDR3 protein: CASSPGGGQGGTDTQYF. The DNA for the CDR3 is TGTGCCAGCAGCCCCGGAGGAGGACAGGGCGGCACAGATACGCAGTATTTT.

The genes are TRBV30 and TRBJ2-3; no firm D call. CDR1 and CDR2 from the germline V gene are GTSNPN and SVGIG (reference sequence). The CDR3 loop spans 15 amino acids. The V gene lost 2 bases and the J gene lost 2 bases, with 14 bases spanning the gap. DNA of the CDR3: TGTGCCTGGAGTTCCGGGTCACCCTCCACAGATACGCAGTATTTT. Its protein product is CAWSSGSPSTDTQYF.

This clonotype was detected only once. The gene calls are TRBV6-6 and TRBJ1-6; D not resolved. This CDR3 has 13 amino acids. The germline V gene has CDR1 MNHNY and CDR2 SVGAGI (reference sequence). Trimming pared 8 bases from V and 7 bases from J, leaving 12 bases between. The CDR3 region is CASGANGNSPLHF. CDR3 DNA: TGTGCCAGCGGTGCGAATGGCAATTCACCCCTCCACTTT.

J is TRBJ1-6 and V is TRBV14; D is possibly TRBD1 (5 bases). This CDR3 region has 12 residues. V dropped 4 bases and J dropped 13 bases, with 11 bases sitting between them. Germline-derived CDR1 and CDR2 are SGHDN and FVKESK. In nucleotides, the CDR3 is TGTGCCAGCAGCCTGACAGTGGCCCCCCTCCACTTT. Protein product: CASSLTVAPLHF.

The chain has TRBV19 and TRBJ1-6; 8 bases line up with TRBD1. The ends lost 2 bases at V and 12 bases at J; junction bases unmatched: 3. Germline loops: CDR1 LNHDA, CDR2 SQIVND (reference sequence). The CDR3 extends over 13 amino acids. The CDR3 loop reads CASSIMTGEPLHF. CDR3 sequence (DNA): TGTGCCAGTAGTATAATGACAGGGGAACCCCTCCACTTT.

The rearrangement uses TRBV2 and TRBJ2-3; D is unclear. The CDR3 covers 13 residues. The V end lost 6 bases, the J end lost 8 bases, and 15 bases lay between the germline ends. The germline gives CDR1 SNHLY, CDR2 FYNNEI. This CDR3 reads CASRALTSGTQYF. CDR3 in DNA: TGTGCCAGCAGGGCCCTCACGTCGGGTACGCAGTATTTT.

CDR3 sequence (DNA): TGTGCCACCAGTGACCCAGGGGGCCAGGGCACAGATACGCAGTATTTT. Encoded protein: CATSDPGGQGTDTQYF. The chain combines TRBV24-1 with TRBJ2-3; TRBD1 aligns across 8 bases. Germline CDR1 is KGHDR and CDR2 is SFDVKD. J gave up 1 base and V 4 bases, and 6 bases lay outside the gene matches. This CDR3 spans 16 amino acids.

The CDR3 is CSVTPGLHSYNEQFF. DNA of the CDR3: TGCAGCGTTACCCCGGGACTGCACTCCTACAATGAGCAGTTCTTC. The J gene is TRBJ2-1, the V gene TRBV29-1; possibly TRBD2 for D (6 bases). This CDR3 spans 15 amino acids. Germline CDR1 is SQVTM and CDR2 is ANQGSEA. V lost 5 bases and J 0 bases, leaving 14 bases between the germline ends.

The chain is built from TRBV19 and TRBJ2-3; D is perhaps TRBD2 (5 bases). V lost 5 bases and J lost 2, with 14 bases in between. Germline loops: CDR1 LNHDA, CDR2 SQIVND (reference sequence). The CDR3 consists of 15 residues. CDR3 DNA sequence: TGTGCCAGTAGTCCTCAGGTGGGAGTCACAGATACGCAGTATTTT. Amino acid sequence: CASSPQVGVTDTQYF.

The chain carries TRBV3-1 and TRBJ2-3; D not certain. Germline V gene lookup returns CDR1 LGHDT and CDR2 YNNKEL (reference sequence). Between the trimmed V and J ends, which lost 2 bases and 5 bases, there was a span of 17 bases. This CDR3 is 16 amino acids long. CDR3 nucleotide sequence: TGTGCCAGCAGCCAATCCAATCCTGGTTCCCTAGATACGCAGTATTTT. It yields the protein CASSQSNPGSLDTQYF.

V is TRBV12-3 or TRBV12-4 and J is TRBJ2-1, with D possibly matching TRBD2 (6 bases). The CDR3 sequence is 13 residues long. The germline V and J ends were trimmed by 6 bases and 8 bases, with 14 bases remaining between them. The CDR3 bases are TGTGCCAGCAGCCACGGAGGGCGGCATGAGCAGTTCTTC. Residues: CASSHGGRHEQFF.

The rearrangement links TRBV7-8 to TRBJ1-4; 10 bases match TRBD1. The CDR3 length is 16 residues. CDR1 SGHVS and CDR2 FQNEAQ come from the germline V gene. Unmatched junction bases numbered 5, after V lost 1 base and J lost 6 bases. In DNA form, the CDR3 reads TGTGCCAGCAGCTTAGTTCGGGGACAGGGGCATGAAAAACTGTTTTTT. As protein: CASSLVRGQGHEKLFF. The full variable domain, rest sourced from reference TRBV7-8 and TRBJ1-4, is GAGVSQSPRYKVAKRGQDVALRCDPISGHVSLFWYQQALGQGPEFLTYFQNEAQLDKSGLPSDRFFAERPEGSVSTLKIQRTQQEDSAVYLCASSLVRGQGHEKLFFGSGTQLSVL.

The chain has TRBV3-1 and TRBJ1-2; D gene uncertain. V lost 1 base and J 8 bases, leaving 11 bases between the germline ends. The length of the CDR3 is 13 residues. The germline CDR1 and CDR2 sequences are LGHDT and YNNKEL (reference sequence). In DNA, the CDR3 is TGTGCCAGCAGCCAAGGTGGTATCGGAGGCTACACCTTC. It yields the protein CASSQGGIGGYTF.

The chain uses TRBV29-1 and TRBJ1-5; 7 bases map to TRBD1. Germline lookup yields CDR1 SQVTM and CDR2 ANQGSEA. The CDR3 spans 14 residues. Trimming removed 4 bases from V and 2 bases from J; junction bases left unmatched: 5. CDR3 region: CSVAPGTGNQPQHF. In nucleotides, the CDR3 is TGCAGCGTTGCCCCTGGGACAGGCAATCAGCCCCAGCATTTT.

The rearrangement uses TRBV4-2 and TRBJ2-2; D gene uncertain. Germline V gives CDR1 LGHNA, CDR2 YNFKEQ. There are 14 residues in the CDR3. Between the trimmed V and J ends, which lost 4 bases and 9 bases, there was a span of 15 bases. The CDR3 loop reads CASSLGNFDRELFF. CDR3 nucleotides: TGTGCCAGCAGCCTAGGAAACTTCGACCGGGAGCTGTTTTTT.

The V call is TRBV20-1, the J call TRBJ2-1; TRBD2 aligns across 9 bases. The CDR3 loop spans 13 amino acids. Germline trimming cut 4 bases from V and 8 bases from J; bases unmatched to any gene: 6. Germline loops: CDR1 DFQATT, CDR2 SNEGSKA (reference sequence). CDR3 region: CSAILGLAYEQFF. The CDR3 nucleotides are TGCAGTGCTATCCTCGGACTAGCGTATGAGCAGTTCTTC.